The present entry profiles one T cell receptor beta chain with its context. Many counts were recorded for this clonotype. Its antigen is still unknown. No base qualities exist here, and no much larger clone lies one base off it. The sample comes from a study of blood T cells in healthy people across ages (dated by TCRdb to the mid-2010s). In terms of the full investigation: Template switching captured roughly one uniquely barcoded TCR beta cDNA molecule per two T cells in model experiments. Age-related changes in TCR beta repertoire diversity were measured in the study by deep sequencing normalized with unique cDNA molecular identifiers. The study analyzed two additional independent replicas of 1 million unique cDNA reads from the same blood draw for two donors, one aged 18 to 30 and one aged 80 or older. Donors of different ages were randomly distributed across sequencing lanes to avoid experimental bias. The donors were divided into four age groups: young (average around 15 years), middle-aged (approximately 39), aged (about 56) and long-lived (roughly 88). Results the study describes overall, beyond this receptor: Because profiling used bulk unsorted PBMCs, naive and antigen-experienced compartments could not be compared conclusively. Because donor CMV infection status was unknown, age-related changes in expanded clonotypes were potentially confounded. There was a strong correlation between observed TCR beta diversity and the percentage of naive T cells measured by flow cytometry. Observed TCR beta diversity per million T cells fell roughly linearly with age, and a significant reduction was already apparent by age around 39. Estimates of total diversity from one million sequenced T cells were regarded as lower bounds and underestimates. Compared with the aged group, the long-lived group had more naive CD4+ T cells, fewer expanded clones and increased TCR diversity, suggesting age selection.

The library was produced with 5' RACE. The run used an Illumina HiSeq 2500. The second PCR ran for about 7 to 11 cycles and used a J-beta primer mix along with a sample-barcoded 5' primer. A unique molecular identifier was introduced onto each TCR beta cDNA molecule by a template-switch 5' adaptor carrying 12 random nucleotides. Each sample yielded at least 2.5 million CDR3-containing paired-end reads. First-strand cDNA synthesis was performed from all RNA using the Mint cDNA synthesis kit, with priming by a TRBC-specific oligonucleotide. Following uracil-DNA glycosylase treatment, a first 18-cycle PCR with universal primers M1SS and BC2_uni_R was performed on all cDNA. The study's processing was this. Each sample was normalized by randomly selecting 1 million high-quality reads, each carrying a distinct molecular identifier. Reads with shared molecular identifiers were discarded instead of being binned into consensus sequences. MiTCR, with a Q25 quality threshold and the strictest error-elimination algorithm, was used for CDR3 identification, clonotype clustering and error correction. Lower-bound total TCR beta diversity was estimated with a nonparametric unseen species model using Euler transformation. TCRdb handled the public reads itself, with Q25 trimming in fastp and clone calling in MiXCR, and kept productive beta chains. Here each entry gathers all rows of one CDR3 protein and keeps the most common genes and DNA. TCRdb assigned the V and J calls; the authors' analysis was not used. The sample profile shows 920,000 or so distinct CDR3 sequences; 40% to 50% of them were found once. Approximately 20% of the sample is in the top ten clones.

The approximately 39 donors, aged 6 to 90 years, were systemically healthy Caucasian individuals from Russia. Each donor gave around 9.5 milliliters of peripheral blood, collected into EDTA-treated Vacutainer tubes. Ficoll-Paque density-gradient centrifugation was used to isolate PBMCs, with at least 6 million obtained per sample. Total RNA was extracted from PBMCs with Trizol reagent, with at least 6 micrograms obtained per sample. The percentages of naive CD45RAhigh/CD27high T cells were determined by flow cytometry on a PBMC aliquot from every donor. The TCR sequence derives from a woman aged 60-75 years in good health. Sequenced input: blood.

The CDR3 protein: CASSPGQGSYEQYF. The bases are TGTGCCAGCAGCCCGGGACAGGGGTCCTACGAGCAGTACTTC. The chain joins TRBV13 to TRBJ2-7; TRBD1 lines up with 10 middle nucleotides. The CDR3 numbers 14 residues from cysteine through phenylalanine. The DNA shown is the 42-base CDR3, in frame from base 1. V is trimmed back by 5 bases and J by 1 base, and the junction contains 2 bases that no gene match accounts for. CDR1 is given as PRHDT and CDR2 as FYEKMQ, both from the germline V gene (reference sequence).